The rows below give T cell receptor beta chains drawn from one sample of a study of Ad26.COV2.S vaccination and SARS-CoV-2 variants. The table came from immunoSEQ multiplex PCR; TCRdb's copy has only in-frame clones and leaves some out. The sample comprises around 300,000 clones, roughly 90% of which are singletons, and 4.5% to 7% rests with the top ten. This sample comprised peripheral blood, obtained in a trial of Ad26.COV2.S vaccine versus placebo. The receptor set was obtained from a person between 18 and 59 years old who received the Ad26.COV2.S COVID-19 vaccine or a placebo. Both conserved end residues are trimmed from each CDR3. A D gene is named only where the DNA matches it firmly.

d_gene | j_gene | v_gene | CDR3aa
TRBD1 | TRBJ1-6 | TRBV3-1/TRBV3-2 | AGGDRYNSPLH
. | TRBJ2-1 | TRBV14 | ASSQDLGFNEQF
. | TRBJ2-3 | TRBV18 | ASSPPRGGTDTQY
. | TRBJ1-2 | TRBV19 | ASTPPQVAVIDNYGYT
TRBD2 | TRBJ2-3 | TRBV5-1 | ASSEDTSGSADTQY
TRBD1 | TRBJ2-7 | TRBV5-1 | ASSLDLAGGSYEQY
TRBD2 | TRBJ2-1 | TRBV24-1 | ATSPSGPYNEQF
. | TRBJ1-5 | TRBV6-2/TRBV6-3 | ASSMTRGTPIPNQPQH
. | TRBJ1-1 | TRBV5-6 | ASNDPRMNTEAF
. | TRBJ2-5 | TRBV18 | ASSPPVGQETQY
TRBD1 | TRBJ1-1 | TRBV28 | ASRVTGIEAF
TRBD1 | TRBJ1-2 | TRBV7-2 | ASSFSLAGGDGYT
TRBD1 | TRBJ2-1 | TRBV7-9 | ASSSTRPDRNNEQF
. | TRBJ1-5 | TRBV2 | ASSEALRGNQPQH
. | TRBJ1-1 | TRBV2 | ASIEGGTEAF
. | TRBJ2-7 | TRBV7-9 | ASSPPGVSGLYSPYEQY
. | TRBJ1-6 | TRBV7-2 | ASSFPGGGKQSPLH
. | TRBJ1-1 | TRBV11-3 | ASSPRTARVSFPEAF
TRBD1 | TRBJ1-2 | TRBV7-9 | ASIHGTGLRKGYT
TRBD2 | TRBJ2-2 | TRBV7-9 | ASSSRTSGGLNTGELF
. | TRBJ2-5 | TRBV18 | ASSPQETQY
TRBD2 | TRBJ2-4 | TRBV4-1 | ASSQTGLAGPAKNIQY
. | TRBJ1-5 | TRBV19 | ASNTKGQPQH
TRBD1 | TRBJ1-1 | TRBV18 | ASSPFEGANTEAF
TRBD1 | TRBJ2-5 | TRBV9 | ASSVGQGRTQY
TRBD1 | TRBJ1-6 | TRBV5-8 | ASSLGQGTNSPLH
. | TRBJ2-4 | TRBV18 | ASSPLDTEAKNIQY
. | TRBJ1-2 | TRBV19 | ASSIRQDRNYGYT
. | TRBJ1-3 | TRBV5-4 | ASSNTDSGNTIY
. | TRBJ1-2 | TRBV7-2 | ASSPPGGGRGYT
TRBD1 | TRBJ1-5 | TRBV6-6 | VTEEGRTGKNQPQH
. | TRBJ2-3 | TRBV4-3 | ASSQEIAEDTQY
. | TRBJ1-1 | TRBV6-5 | ASNGEGEGAF
TRBD1 | TRBJ1-4 | TRBV7-2 | ASSLGQGHEKLF
. | TRBJ1-3 | TRBV14 | ASSQGRHTIY
. | TRBJ1-2 | TRBV19 | ASRSPLDGYT
. | TRBJ1-3 | TRBV15 | ATSRDQLSGNTIY
. | TRBJ1-1 | TRBV19 | ASRTDRGTEAF
TRBD2 | TRBJ2-2 | TRBV6-5 | ASTQRGENTGELF
. | TRBJ2-7 | TRBV19 | ASSIFRDSYEQY
. | TRBJ2-5 | TRBV15 | ATSRLAQETQY
TRBD2 | TRBJ2-1 | TRBV6-6 | ASRKTSGSGDEQF
. | TRBJ2-5 | TRBV12-3/TRBV12-4 | ASSTGTQETQY